The 3 T cell receptor beta chains reported below all come from one sample, sequenced in a study of cytomegalovirus exposure and HLA in healthy donors. With 60 Vbeta and 13 Jbeta primers, the PCR was carried out. Sequencing used immunoSEQ multiplex PCR; TCRdb keeps in-frame clones, though not all of them. The sample yields some 150,000 clones, approximately 78% seen once. The material sequenced was PBMCs. These receptors were taken from a male donor in good health and CMV-seronegative.

The chain has TRBV6-6 and TRBJ2-2, with 9 positions matching TRBD1. CDR1 MNHNY and CDR2 SVGAGI come from the germline V gene (reference sequence). With V trimmed by 6 bases and J by 6 bases, 8 bases remained unmatched. CDR3 length equals 15 residues. This chain's CDR3 is CASSPGQGRSGELFF. Here the CDR3 DNA reads TGTGCCAGCAGCCCGGGACAGGGAAGGTCCGGGGAGCTGTTTTTT.

The rearrangement joins TRBV6-6 to TRBJ2-7, with D possibly matching TRBD1 (5 bases). The germline gives CDR1 MNHNY, CDR2 SVGAGI (reference sequence). V was clipped by 6 bases and J by 3 bases, with 15 bases between them. The CDR3 totals 14 residues. The CDR3 spells CASRMDNTNYEQYF. In DNA, the CDR3 is TGTGCCAGCAGAATGGACAACACGAACTACGAGCAGTACTTC.

V gene TRBV11-2 combines with J gene TRBJ2-3; 12 positions match TRBD2. The CDR3 contains 18 residues. Looked up from germline, CDR1 is SGHAT and CDR2 is FQNNGV. Trimming cost V 0 bases and J 0 bases; bases outside gene matches: 4. CDR3 sequence: CASSLDLLAGGSTDTQYF. CDR3 in DNA: TGTGCCAGCAGCTTAGATCTGCTAGCGGGGGGGAGCACAGATACGCAGTATTTT.